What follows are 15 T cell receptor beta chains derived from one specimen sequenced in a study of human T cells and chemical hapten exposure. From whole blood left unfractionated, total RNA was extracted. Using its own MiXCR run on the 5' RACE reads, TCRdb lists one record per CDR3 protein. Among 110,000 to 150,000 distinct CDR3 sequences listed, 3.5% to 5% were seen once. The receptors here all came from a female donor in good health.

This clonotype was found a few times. The DNA of the CDR3 is TGTGCCAGCAGCCTCGCGGACAGGTTCTCCGGGGAGCTGTTTTTT. It encodes CASSLADRFSGELFF. This chain joins TRBV12-3 or TRBV12-4 and TRBJ2-2; 7 bases align to TRBD1. The CDR3 loop spans 15 amino acids. With 6 bases clipped from V and 6 bases from J, the junction kept 10 bases outside the gene matches.

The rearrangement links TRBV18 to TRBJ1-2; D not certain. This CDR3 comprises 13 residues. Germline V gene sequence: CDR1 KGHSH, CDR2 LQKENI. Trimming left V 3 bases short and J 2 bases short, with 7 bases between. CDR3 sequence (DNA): TGTGCCAGCTCACCCGAGGGCAACTATGGCTACACCTTC. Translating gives CASSPEGNYGYTF.

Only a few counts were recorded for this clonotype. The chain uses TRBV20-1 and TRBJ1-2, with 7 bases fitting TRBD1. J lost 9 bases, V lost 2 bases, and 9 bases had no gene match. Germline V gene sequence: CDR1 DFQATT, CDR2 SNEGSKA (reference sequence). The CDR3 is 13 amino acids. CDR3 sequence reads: CSARPRGTESYTF. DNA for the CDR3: TGCAGTGCTAGACCCCGGGGGACAGAAAGCTACACCTTC.

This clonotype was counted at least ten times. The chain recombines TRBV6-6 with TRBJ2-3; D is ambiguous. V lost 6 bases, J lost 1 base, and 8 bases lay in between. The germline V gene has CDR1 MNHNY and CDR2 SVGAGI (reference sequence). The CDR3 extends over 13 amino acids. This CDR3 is CASSRQGTDTQYF. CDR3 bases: TGTGCCAGCAGCCGCCAGGGCACAGATACGCAGTATTTT.

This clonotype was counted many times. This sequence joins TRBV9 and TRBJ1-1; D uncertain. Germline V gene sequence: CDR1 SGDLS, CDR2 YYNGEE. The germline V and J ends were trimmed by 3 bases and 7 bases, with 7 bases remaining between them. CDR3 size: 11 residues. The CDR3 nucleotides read TGTGCCAGCAGCGACGACTATGAAGCTTTCTTT. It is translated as CASSDDYEAFF.

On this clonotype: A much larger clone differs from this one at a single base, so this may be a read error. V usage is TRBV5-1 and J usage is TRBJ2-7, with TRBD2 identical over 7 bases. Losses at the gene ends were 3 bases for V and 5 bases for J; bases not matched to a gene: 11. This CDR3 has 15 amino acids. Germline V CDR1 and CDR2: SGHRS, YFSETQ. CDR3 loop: CASSSSSGCTHEQYF. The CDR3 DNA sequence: TGCGCCAGCAGCTCGTCTAGCGGTTGCACCCACGAGCAGTACTTC.

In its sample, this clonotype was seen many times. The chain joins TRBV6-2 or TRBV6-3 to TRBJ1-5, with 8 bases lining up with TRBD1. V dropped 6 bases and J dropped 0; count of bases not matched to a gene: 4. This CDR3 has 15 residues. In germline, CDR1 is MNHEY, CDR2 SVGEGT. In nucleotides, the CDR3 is TGTGCCAGCAGCCACAGGGGGAATAGCAATCAGCCCCAGCATTTT. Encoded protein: CASSHRGNSNQPQHF.

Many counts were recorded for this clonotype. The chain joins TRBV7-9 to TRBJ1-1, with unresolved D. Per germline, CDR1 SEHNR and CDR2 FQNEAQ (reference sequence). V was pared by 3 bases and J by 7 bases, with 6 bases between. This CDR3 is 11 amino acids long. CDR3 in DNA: TGTGCCAGCAGCTTTGGCTTTGAAGCTTTCTTT. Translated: CASSFGFEAFF.

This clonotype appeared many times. The CDR3 loop is CASSRRGMNTEAFF. CDR3 coding DNA: TGTGCCAGCAGCCGTAGGGGGATGAACACTGAAGCTTTCTTT. The chain links TRBV4-2 to TRBJ1-1; weak D call: TRBD1 (6 bases). This CDR3 has 14 amino acids. Trimming stripped 4 bases from V and 0 bases from J, with 9 bases between. The germline CDR1 and CDR2 sequences are LGHNA and YNFKEQ.

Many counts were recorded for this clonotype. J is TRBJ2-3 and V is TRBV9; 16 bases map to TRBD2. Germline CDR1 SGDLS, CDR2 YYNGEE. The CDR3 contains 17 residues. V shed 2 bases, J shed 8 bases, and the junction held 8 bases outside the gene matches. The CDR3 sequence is CASSVTGTSGGAGTQYF. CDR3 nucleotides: TGTGCCAGCAGCGTCACCGGGACTAGCGGGGGGGCGGGTACGCAGTATTTT.

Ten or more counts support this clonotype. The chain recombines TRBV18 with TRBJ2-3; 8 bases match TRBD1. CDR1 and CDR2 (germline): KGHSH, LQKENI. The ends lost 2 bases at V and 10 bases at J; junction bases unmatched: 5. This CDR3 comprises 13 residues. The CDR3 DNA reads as TGTGCCAGCTCACCAAATCCGGGACAGGCGCAGTATTTT. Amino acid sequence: CASSPNPGQAQYF.

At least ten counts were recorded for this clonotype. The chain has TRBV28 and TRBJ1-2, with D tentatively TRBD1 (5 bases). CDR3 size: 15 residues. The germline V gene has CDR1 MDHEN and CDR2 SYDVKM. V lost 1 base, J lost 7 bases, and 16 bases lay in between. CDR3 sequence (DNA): TGTGCCAGCAGTTTATCATGGGGGGGATCGCGTGGCTACACCTTC. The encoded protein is CASSLSWGGSRGYTF.

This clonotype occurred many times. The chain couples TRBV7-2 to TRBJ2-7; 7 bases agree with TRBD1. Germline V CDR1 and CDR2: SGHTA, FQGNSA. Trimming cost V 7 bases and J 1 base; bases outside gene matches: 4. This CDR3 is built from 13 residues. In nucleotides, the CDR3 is TGTGCCAGCACCCGGACAGGTTCCTACGAGCAGTACTTC. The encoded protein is CASTRTGSYEQYF.

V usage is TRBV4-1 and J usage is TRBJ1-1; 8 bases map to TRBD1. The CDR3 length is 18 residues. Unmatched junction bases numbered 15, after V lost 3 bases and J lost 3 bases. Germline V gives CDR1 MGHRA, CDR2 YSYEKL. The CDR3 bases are TGCGCCAGCAGCCATGGATCGATATACAGGGGGACTCACACTGAAGCTTTCTTT. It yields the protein CASSHGSIYRGTHTEAFF.

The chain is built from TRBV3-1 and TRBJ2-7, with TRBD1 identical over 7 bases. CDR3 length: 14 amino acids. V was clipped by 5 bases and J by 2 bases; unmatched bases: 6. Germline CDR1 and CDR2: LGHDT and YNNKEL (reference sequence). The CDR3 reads CASSEDRQPYEQYF. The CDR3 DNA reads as TGTGCCAGCAGCGAGGACAGGCAACCCTACGAGCAGTACTTC.